The text below deals with one T cell receptor beta chain. No antigen is known for it. Peripheral blood genomic DNA, not sorted cells or RNA, was the template. This sample was taken from a study of T cell repertoires in aging, cancer and after chemotherapy. Whole-study context: The full dataset contained approximately 9.6 million TCR reads.

The germline gives CDR1 SGHKS, CDR2 YYEKEE (reference sequence). V lost 7 bases and J lost 11, with 22 bases in between. CDR3 size: 14 residues. Study outcomes and limitations: Age-matched healthy donors had significantly more diverse, less clonal blood TCR repertoires than untreated cancer patients.

Multiplex touch-down PCR with TRB-A/B primers amplified rearranged V-D-J TRB sequences. Each CDR3 protein gets one entry after TCRdb re-called the multiplex PCR reads with MiXCR. The table shows about 17,000 distinct CDR3 sequences, with about 50% occurring only once. The sample comprised blood. The source of this sequence is a human donor in good health. The rearrangement links TRBV5-5 to TRBJ2-1; D possibly corresponds to TRBD2 (6 bases). CDR3 protein: CASSLVAGRNKQFF. CDR3 bases: TGTGCCAGCTCCCTGGTGGCAGGGAGGAATAAGCAGTTCTTC.